This record concerns one T cell receptor beta chain sequence. The study assigned cohorts using participant-reported clinical history. The data are from a study of blood T cell repertoires in COVID-19. For the study at large: COVID-19 samples from acute and convalescent phases originated in the United States, Italy and Spain. The analysed material was cDNA or gDNA that came from T cells, B-cell-depleted T cells, or PBMCs.

V was pared by 0 bases and J by 8 bases, with 11 bases between. The germline gives CDR1 SGHRS, CDR2 YFSETQ. This CDR3 is built from 14 residues. Assay used: immunoSEQ multiplex PCR; TCRdb lists only in-frame clones, some missing. The table records roughly 450,000 clones, about 92% of them present only once. This TCR came from a young man who had recovered from COVID-19. The sample was PBMCs or T cells enriched from blood (not recorded which). V usage is TRBV5-1 and J usage is TRBJ2-2; TRBD1 is a possible D gene (5 bases). The CDR3 loop reads CASSLVRAEGELFF. For the CDR3, the DNA is TGCGCCAGCAGCTTGGTCAGGGCGGAAGGGGAGCTGTTTTTT.